This entry is about one TCR beta chain. The same CDR3 arises from other DNA sequences in this sample as well. The data are from a study of blood T cell repertoires in COVID-19. Across the whole study: Acute and convalescent COVID-19 specimens originated in the United States, Italy and Spain. In each case, the material was cDNA or gDNA derived from T cells, B-cell-depleted T cells, or PBMCs.

Per the original data handling: Scientists estimated how many nucleated cells there were by amplifying reference gene primers. Libraries were prepared by immunoSEQ multiplex PCR; TCRdb keeps only in-frame clonotypes and omits some of them. The V and J calls and clone size are taken from that table; D and trimming were inferred from the DNA. In the table there are some 300,000 clones, more than 85% of which are singletons. V was trimmed by 3 bases and J by 0 bases, leaving 8 bases between them. CDR3 size: 15 residues. Germline CDR1 and CDR2: KGHSH and LQKENI. The sequenced sample was peripheral blood. The chain has TRBV18 and TRBJ2-2; a weak D match, TRBD1 (6 bases). The sequence was obtained from a man in his 70s with acute or convalescent COVID-19. The CDR3, as DNA: TGTGCCAGCTCACCTCGACAGGCGAACACCGGGGAGCTGTTTTTT. Residues: CASSPRQANTGELFF.